One and the same sample provided the 6 T cell receptor beta chains below, sequenced in a study of blood T cell repertoires in COVID-19. Libraries were prepared by immunoSEQ multiplex PCR; TCRdb keeps only in-frame clonotypes and omits some of them. Seen here are 290,000 or so clones, 90% observed once, and the top ten hold approximately 1.2%. Sequenced input: PBMCs or T cells enriched from blood (not recorded which). The receptors derive from a woman aged 25 to 39 who had recovered from COVID-19.

This chain links TRBV18 with TRBJ2-5, with D perhaps matching TRBD1 (6 bases). Between the trimmed V and J ends, which lost 3 bases and 0 bases, there was a span of 8 bases. The CDR3 extends over 14 amino acids. The germline V gene encodes CDR1 KGHSH and CDR2 LQKENI. CDR3 DNA sequence: TGTGCCAGCTCACCGGGACATTACCAAGAGACCCAGTACTTC. As protein: CASSPGHYQETQYF.

The V and J genes are TRBV28 and TRBJ1-2, with 7 bases matching TRBD1. In germline, CDR1 is MDHEN, CDR2 SYDVKM. The CDR3 contains 12 residues. V lost 6 bases, J lost 7 bases, and 5 bases stayed unmatched. The DNA for the CDR3 is TGTGCCAGCAGCGGGACAGTCGGTGGCTACACCTTC. This encodes CASSGTVGGYTF.

The gene calls are TRBV20-1 and TRBJ2-3; D is ambiguous. The germline V gene has CDR1 DFQATT and CDR2 SNEGSKA (reference sequence). Trimming stripped 5 bases from V and 6 bases from J, with 9 bases between. CDR3 size: 11 residues. The CDR3 spells CSAPVYDTQYF. Written as DNA, the CDR3 is TGCAGTGCTCCCGTGTATGATACGCAGTATTTT.

The V call is TRBV28, the J call TRBJ2-2; weak D call: TRBD1 (5 bases). The CDR3 contains 16 residues. CDR1 and CDR2 (germline): MDHEN, SYDVKM. With 1 base removed from V and 5 bases from J, the gap between germline ends came to 14 bases. The CDR3 sequence is CASSLFDRRETGELFF. CDR3 in DNA: TGTGCCAGCAGTTTATTCGACCGCAGGGAAACCGGGGAGCTGTTTTTT. Based on the CDR3 plus reference TRBV28 and TRBJ2-2, the full variable domain is DVKVTQSSRYLVKRTGEKVFLECVQDMDHENMFWYRQDPGLGLRLIYFSYDVKMKEKGDIPEGYSVSREKKERFSLILESASTNQTSMYLCASSLFDRRETGELFFGEGSRLTVL.

The gene calls are TRBV4-1 and TRBJ2-7, with 7 bases lining up with TRBD1. V shed 4 bases and J 3 bases; nucleotides not matched to a gene: 15. The germline gives CDR1 MGHRA, CDR2 YSYEKL. The CDR3 length is 17 residues. The CDR3, as DNA: TGCGCCAGCAGCCTAGAACCAAACTCGGGACAGAACTACGAGCAGTACTTC. Encoded protein: CASSLEPNSGQNYEQYF.

V and J are TRBV27 and TRBJ2-3; TRBD2 matches at 10 bases. The V gene's germline CDR1 is MNHEY and CDR2 SMNVEV (reference sequence). The CDR3 covers 17 residues. V shed 5 bases, J shed 0 bases, and the junction held 8 bases outside the gene matches. The CDR3 loop reads CASSAGTSATSTDTQYF. CDR3 DNA: TGTGCCAGCAGTGCAGGGACTAGCGCGACAAGCACAGATACGCAGTATTTT.